Presented here are 14 T cell receptor beta chains from one specimen sequenced in a study of T cell responses to AZD1222 COVID-19 vaccine. The assay was immunoSEQ multiplex PCR, and TCRdb's table has in-frame clones only and misses some. The table shows around 250,000 clones, with approximately 93% occurring only once. The source was peripheral blood, collected on day 0 of AZD1222 vaccination. The origin of the receptors is an adult in good health.

The rearrangement joins TRBV12-3 or TRBV12-4 to TRBJ2-1; D gene uncertain. The V and J ends lost 4 bases and 0 bases respectively, with 4 bases between them. CDR3 length equals 13 residues. Here the CDR3 reads CASSYGSYNEQFF. In DNA form, the CDR3 reads TGTGCCAGCAGTTACGGCTCCTACAATGAGCAGTTCTTC.

The chain links TRBV6-4 to TRBJ1-1, with TRBD1 identical over 8 bases. The CDR3 loop spans 14 amino acids. The V segment lost 10 bases and the J segment 1 base; nucleotides outside the gene matches: 8. Germline V lookup: CDR1 MRHNA, CDR2 SNTAGT. Here the CDR3 reads CATKPDRGNTEAFF. CDR3 DNA: TGTGCCACCAAGCCAGACAGGGGGAACACTGAAGCTTTCTTT.

For this clone: Other DNA sequences in the same sample also yield this CDR3. The chain uses TRBV6-5 and TRBJ1-5; D unresolved. This CDR3 region has 12 residues. V was cut by 5 bases and J by 2 bases, with 4 bases left in between. The germline CDR1 and CDR2 sequences are MNHEY and SVGAGI. CDR3 nucleotides: TGTGCCAGCAGTCGGGGCAATCAGCCCCAGCATTTT. Its translation: CASSRGNQPQHF.

This chain connects TRBV10-1 to TRBJ1-1; possibly TRBD1 for D (5 bases). The CDR3 has 13 residues. Germline assignment: CDR1 WNHNN and CDR2 SYGVQD (reference sequence). The ends were cut back, 6 bases at V and 10 bases at J, with 18 bases in the middle. As DNA, the CDR3 is TGCGCCAGCAGACACGGACAATCTATCCCAGCTTTCTTT. This translates into CASRHGQSIPAFF.

This clone was recorded once. No conserved phenylalanine or tryptophan ends this CDR3, so it is likely a read error. The DNA is omitted, as the CDR3 cannot be located on it reliably, and the CDR3 follows TCRdb's listing. This CDR3 is CSVEDQYFREI. The V and J genes are TRBV29-1 and TRBJ2-7; the listed D gene, TRBD1, was not tested against the DNA. From germline, CDR1 is SQVTM and CDR2 ANQGSEA. From its first to its last residue, the CDR3 has 11 amino acids.

The chain combines TRBV5-4 with TRBJ1-1; 7 nucleotides agree with TRBD1. The trim removed 2 bases at V and 10 bases at J, leaving 8 bases unmatched. This CDR3 has 13 amino acids. Per germline, CDR1 SGHNT and CDR2 YYREEE (reference sequence). The CDR3 spells CASSLFGQGGAFF. The CDR3 coding sequence is TGTGCCAGCAGCTTATTCGGCCAGGGGGGAGCTTTCTTT.

This chain connects TRBV7-2 to TRBJ2-5; 10 nucleotides align to TRBD2. CDR3 length: 14 amino acids. Germline CDR1 reads SGHTA; CDR2 reads FQGNSA. V was clipped by 1 base and J by 4 bases; unmatched bases: 0. Here the CDR3 reads CASSLGTSGETQYF. The CDR3, as DNA: TGTGCCAGCAGCTTAGGGACTAGCGGAGAGACCCAGTACTTC.

The chain employs TRBV7-9 and TRBJ2-7, with D perhaps TRBD2 (6 bases). This CDR3 region has 17 residues. Germline lookup yields CDR1 SEHNR and CDR2 FQNEAQ (reference sequence). The V end was cut by 4 bases, the J end by 3 bases, with 22 bases between. As DNA, the CDR3 is TGTGCCAGCAGCTCGGCAGCGGGTCGGAACTTGCTCTACGAGCAGTACTTC. Its translation is CASSSAAGRNLLYEQYF. Variable domain in full (rest from reference TRBV7-9 and TRBJ2-7): DTGVSQNPRHKITKRGQNVTFRCDPISEHNRLYWYRQTLGQGPEFLTYFQNEAQLEKSRLLSDRFSAERPKGSFSTLEIQRTEQGDSAMYLCASSSAAGRNLLYEQYFGPGTRLTVT.

This sequence joins TRBV28 and TRBJ1-2, with D maybe TRBD1 (6 bases). The V and J ends lost 5 bases and 5 bases respectively, with 12 bases between them. This CDR3 region has 13 residues. Germline lookup yields CDR1 MDHEN and CDR2 SYDVKM. CDR3 sequence reads: CASSPAGAYGYTF. Written as DNA, the CDR3 is TGTGCCAGCAGTCCAGCAGGGGCTTATGGCTACACCTTC.

The chain has TRBV14 and TRBJ1-2, with D tentatively TRBD1 (6 bases). Germline V lookup: CDR1 SGHDN, CDR2 FVKESK. Trimming left V 1 base short and J 4 bases short, with 16 bases between. The CDR3 has 16 amino acids. The CDR3 here is CASSQVVGGAGYGYTF. The CDR3 DNA follows: TGTGCCAGCAGCCAAGTCGTCGGGGGCGCCGGCTATGGCTACACCTTC.

This rearrangement joins TRBV24-1 to TRBJ2-5, with D perhaps matching TRBD2 (6 bases). The CDR3 totals 15 residues. The V end lost 4 bases, the J end lost 0 bases, and 11 bases lay between the germline ends. CDR1 and CDR2 from the germline V gene are KGHDR and SFDVKD. CDR3 sequence (DNA): TGTGCCACCAGTGACGCGGGAAGGTACCAAGAGACCCAGTACTTC. Encoded protein: CATSDAGRYQETQYF.

The V gene is TRBV9, the J gene TRBJ1-1; tentatively, D is TRBD1 (5 bases). V was cut by 3 bases and J by 1 base, with 13 bases left in between. The germline V gene encodes CDR1 SGDLS and CDR2 YYNGEE. The CDR3 has 15 amino acids. DNA of the CDR3: TGTGCCAGCAGCGCCCTGGACACTACGAACACTGAAGCTTTCTTT. Protein product: CASSALDTTNTEAFF.

This clone appeared once. The chain joins TRBV24-1 to TRBJ2-3; D unresolved. CDR1 KGHDR and CDR2 SFDVKD come from the germline V gene. The V end lost 3 bases, the J end lost 1 base, and 7 bases lay between the germline ends. CDR3 size: 14 residues. In nucleotides, the CDR3 is TGTGCCACCAGTGATCCCGACCGCACAGATACGCAGTATTTT. Translated: CATSDPDRTDTQYF.

The chain joins TRBV2 to TRBJ2-5; 14 nucleotides match TRBD2. Unmatched junction bases numbered 1, after V lost 5 bases and J lost 5 bases. Germline CDR1 is SNHLY and CDR2 is FYNNEI. The CDR3 length is 14 residues. CDR3 nucleotide sequence: TGTGCCAGCAGTCGGACTAGCGGGAGGGAGACCCAGTACTTC. The encoded protein is CASSRTSGRETQYF.